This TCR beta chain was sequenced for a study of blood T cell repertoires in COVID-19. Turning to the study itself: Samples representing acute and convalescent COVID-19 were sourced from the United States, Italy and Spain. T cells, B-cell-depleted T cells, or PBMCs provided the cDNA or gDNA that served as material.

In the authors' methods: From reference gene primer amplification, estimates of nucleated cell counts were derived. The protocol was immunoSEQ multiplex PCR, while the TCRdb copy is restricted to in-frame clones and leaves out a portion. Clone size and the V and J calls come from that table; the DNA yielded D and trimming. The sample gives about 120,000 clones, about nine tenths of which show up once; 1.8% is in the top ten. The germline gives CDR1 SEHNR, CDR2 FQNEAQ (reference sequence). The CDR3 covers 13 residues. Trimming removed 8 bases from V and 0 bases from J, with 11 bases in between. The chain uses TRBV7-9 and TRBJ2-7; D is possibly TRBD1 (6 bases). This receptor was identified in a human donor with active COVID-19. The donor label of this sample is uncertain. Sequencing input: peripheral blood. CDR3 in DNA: TGTGCCAGCGACCCGGGACACTCCTACGAGCAGTACTTC. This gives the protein CASDPGHSYEQYF.